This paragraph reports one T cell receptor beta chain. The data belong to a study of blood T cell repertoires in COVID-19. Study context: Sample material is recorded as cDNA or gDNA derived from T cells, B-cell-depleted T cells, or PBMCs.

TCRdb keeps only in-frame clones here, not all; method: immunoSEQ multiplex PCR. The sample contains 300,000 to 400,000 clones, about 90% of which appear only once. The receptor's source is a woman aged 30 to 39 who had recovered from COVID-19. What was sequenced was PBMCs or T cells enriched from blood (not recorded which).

Written as DNA, the CDR3 is TGTGCCAGTAGTATGCTCCAGCGCAGTACTAACTATGGCTACACCTTC. Translated: CASSMLQRSTNYGYTF. V gene TRBV19 combines with J gene TRBJ1-2; D gene unclear. V was clipped by 3 bases and J by 0 bases, with 14 bases between them. The germline gives CDR1 LNHDA, CDR2 SQIVND (reference sequence). The CDR3 extends over 16 amino acids.